This T cell receptor beta chain was identified during a study of blood T cell repertoires in COVID-19. About the study: COVID-19 samples collected from the United States, Italy and Spain covered acute and convalescent phases. T cells, B-cell-depleted T cells, or PBMCs supplied cDNA or gDNA.

Original methodology: Using reference gene primer amplification, nucleated cell counts were estimated. The assay was immunoSEQ multiplex PCR, and TCRdb's table has in-frame clones only and misses some. The V and J calls and clone size come from that table; D and trimming were worked out from the DNA. The data contain nearly 350,000 clones, about nine tenths of them singletons. Patients in Seattle were enrolled during active infection, then followed longitudinally. The specimen sequenced was peripheral blood. The source is a woman in her seventies with COVID-19, enrolled during active disease.

The CDR3 sequence: CASSRVAAYGYTF. CDR3 DNA sequence: TGTGCCAGTAGTCGAGTAGCCGCCTATGGCTACACCTTC. This rearrangement joins TRBV19 to TRBJ1-2; D call uncertain. The CDR3 extends over 13 amino acids. The V gene's germline CDR1 is LNHDA and CDR2 SQIVND (reference sequence). The V end was cut by 5 bases, the J end by 4 bases, with 11 bases between.